A single sample is the source of the 4 T cell receptor beta chains below, sequenced in a study of shared clonotypes between healthy human individuals. Naivety among CD8 cells was defined by CD45RO negativity and positive CCR7 selection, thereby excluding terminally differentiated effector memory CD45RA+ cells. Method: immunoSEQ multiplex PCR; TCRdb's copy keeps in-frame clones and lacks some. The data contain roughly 1,800,000 clones, about 95% of them singletons. Sequencing input: naive CD8+ T cells sorted from blood. These TCRs come from a man aged 18 to 30 in good health.

Comment on this clone: The same CDR3 arises from other DNA sequences in this sample as well. The chain employs TRBV5-1 and TRBJ2-7; 8 positions agree with TRBD1. Germline V gene data show CDR1 as SGHRS and CDR2 as YFSETQ. V gave up 0 bases and J gave up 3 bases; unmatched junction bases: 5. This CDR3 is built from 15 residues. The CDR3 bases are TGCGCCAGCAGCTTGGGAGGGACAGGTCTCTACGAGCAGTACTTC. Translation: CASSLGGTGLYEQYF.

The chain has TRBV6-5 and TRBJ1-4; 9 nucleotides match TRBD1. CDR3 length equals 14 residues. CDR1 is MNHEY, CDR2 SVGAGI, per germline. J was trimmed by 8 bases and V by 3 bases; bases with no gene match: 4. CDR3 amino acids: CASSYAGTGEKLFF. CDR3 sequence (DNA): TGTGCCAGCAGTTATGCCGGGACAGGGGAAAAACTGTTTTTT.

The V call is TRBV2, the J call TRBJ1-5, with 9 positions matching TRBD1. The junction had 5 bases not matched to a gene; V was cut back by 3 bases and J by 2 bases. Per the germline V gene, CDR1 is SNHLY and CDR2 is FYNNEI. This CDR3 has 16 amino acids. CDR3 bases: TGTGCCAGCAGTGATACAGGGGGCATGGGCAATCAGCCCCAGCATTTT. Residues: CASSDTGGMGNQPQHF.

The V gene is TRBV4-1, the J gene TRBJ2-1, with unresolved D. The germline V gene encodes CDR1 MGHRA and CDR2 YSYEKL. The CDR3 is 13 amino acids. Trimming left V 0 bases short and J 7 bases short, with 7 bases between. The CDR3 spells CASSQDTPNEQFF. The CDR3 nucleotides read TGCGCCAGCAGCCAAGATACGCCTAATGAGCAGTTCTTC.